The following is a TCR beta chain sequence with its context. The sample is drawn from a study of cytomegalovirus exposure and HLA in healthy donors. CDR1 and CDR2 (germline): SEHNR, FQNEAQ (reference sequence). The CDR3 loop spans 17 amino acids. Unmatched junction bases numbered 12, after V lost 3 bases and J lost 4 bases. With 60 Vbeta and 13 Jbeta primers, the PCR was carried out. The table came from immunoSEQ multiplex PCR; TCRdb's copy has only in-frame clones and leaves some out. The data contain fewer than 200,000 clones, more than 65% of them singletons. This TCR derives from a male donor in good health and CMV-seronegative. V gene TRBV7-9 combines with J gene TRBJ1-1; 9 positions match TRBD1. Specimen: PBMCs. CDR3 sequence reads: CASSFTTGGVEVTEAFF. CDR3 sequence (DNA): TGTGCCAGCAGCTTTACAACAGGGGGCGTCGAAGTCACTGAAGCTTTCTTT.